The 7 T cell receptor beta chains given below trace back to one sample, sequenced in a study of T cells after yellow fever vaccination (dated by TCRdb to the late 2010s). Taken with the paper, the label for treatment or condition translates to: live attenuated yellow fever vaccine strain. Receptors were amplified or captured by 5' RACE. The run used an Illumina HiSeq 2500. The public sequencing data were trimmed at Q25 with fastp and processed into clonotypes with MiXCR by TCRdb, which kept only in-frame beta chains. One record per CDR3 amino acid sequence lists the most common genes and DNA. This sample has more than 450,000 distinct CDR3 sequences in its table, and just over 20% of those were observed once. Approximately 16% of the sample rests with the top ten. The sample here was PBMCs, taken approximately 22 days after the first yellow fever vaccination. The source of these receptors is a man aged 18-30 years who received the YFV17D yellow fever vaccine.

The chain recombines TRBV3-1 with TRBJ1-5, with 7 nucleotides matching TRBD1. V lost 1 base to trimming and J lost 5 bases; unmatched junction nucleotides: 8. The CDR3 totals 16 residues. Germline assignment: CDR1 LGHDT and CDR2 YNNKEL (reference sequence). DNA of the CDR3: TGTGCCAGCAGCCAAGGGGGGGGACAGCTCCATCAGCCCCAGCATTTT. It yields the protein CASSQGGGQLHQPQHF.

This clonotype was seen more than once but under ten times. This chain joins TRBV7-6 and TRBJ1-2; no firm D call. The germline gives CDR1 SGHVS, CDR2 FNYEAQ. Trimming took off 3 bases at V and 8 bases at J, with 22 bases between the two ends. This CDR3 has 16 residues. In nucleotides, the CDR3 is TGTGCCAGCAGCTTGTCAGTGAGCCCGAGGTCCGCGGGCTACACCTTC. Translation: CASSLSVSPRSAGYTF.

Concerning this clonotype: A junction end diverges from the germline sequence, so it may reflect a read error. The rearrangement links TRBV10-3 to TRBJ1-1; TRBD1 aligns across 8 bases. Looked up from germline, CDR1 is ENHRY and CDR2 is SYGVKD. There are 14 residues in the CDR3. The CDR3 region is CAINGQGEDTEVFF. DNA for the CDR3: TGTGCCATCAACGGACAGGGTGAGGACACTGAAGTTTTCTTT.

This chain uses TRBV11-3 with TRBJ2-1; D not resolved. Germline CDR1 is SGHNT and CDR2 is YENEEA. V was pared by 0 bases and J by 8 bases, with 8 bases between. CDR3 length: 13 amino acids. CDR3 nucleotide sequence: TGTGCCAGCAGCTTAGAAGAATTCGATGAGCAGTTCTTC. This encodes CASSLEEFDEQFF.

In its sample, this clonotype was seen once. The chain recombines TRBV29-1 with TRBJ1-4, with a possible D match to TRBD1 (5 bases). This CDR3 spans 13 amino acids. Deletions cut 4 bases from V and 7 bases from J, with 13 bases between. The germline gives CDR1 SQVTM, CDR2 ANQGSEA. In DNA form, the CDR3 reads TGCAGCGTTGTAGCAGGGCTGAGTGAAAAACTGTTTTTT. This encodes CSVVAGLSEKLFF.

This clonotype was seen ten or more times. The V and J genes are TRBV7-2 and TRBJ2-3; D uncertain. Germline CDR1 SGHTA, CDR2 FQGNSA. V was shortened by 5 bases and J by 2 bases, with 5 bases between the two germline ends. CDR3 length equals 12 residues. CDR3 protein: CASSPFTDTQYF. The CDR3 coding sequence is TGTGCCAGCAGCCCATTCACAGATACGCAGTATTTT.

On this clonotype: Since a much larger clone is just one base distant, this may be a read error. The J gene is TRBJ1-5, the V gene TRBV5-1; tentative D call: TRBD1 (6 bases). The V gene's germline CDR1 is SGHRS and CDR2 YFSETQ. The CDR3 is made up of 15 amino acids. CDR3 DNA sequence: TGCGCCAGCAGCGTCGGAACAGGGTATGGACAGCACCAGCATTTT. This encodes CASSVGTGYGQHQHF.